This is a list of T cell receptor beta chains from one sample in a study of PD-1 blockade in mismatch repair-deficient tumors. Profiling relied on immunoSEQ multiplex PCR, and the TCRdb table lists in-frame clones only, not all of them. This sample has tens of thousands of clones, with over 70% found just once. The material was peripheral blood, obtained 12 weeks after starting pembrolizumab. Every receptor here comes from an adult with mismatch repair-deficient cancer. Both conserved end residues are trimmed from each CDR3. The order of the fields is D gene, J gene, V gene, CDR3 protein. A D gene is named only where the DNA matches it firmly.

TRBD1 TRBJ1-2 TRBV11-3 ASSPPGQFYGYT
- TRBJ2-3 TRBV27 ASSYGLTDTQY
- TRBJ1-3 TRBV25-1 ASSLGTGGWNTIY
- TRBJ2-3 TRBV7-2 ASSLIARADTQY
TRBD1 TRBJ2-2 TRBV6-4 ASSRSLAGGTGELF
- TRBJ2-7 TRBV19 ASMGGRSYEQY
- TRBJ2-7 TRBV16 ASSSPKGDEQY
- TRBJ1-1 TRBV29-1 SVVGQGNTEAF
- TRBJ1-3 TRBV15 ATSREYRSFSGNTIY
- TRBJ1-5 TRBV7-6 ASSLVGRGRRTQPQH
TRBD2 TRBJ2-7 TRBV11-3 ASSSGTSGSGEQY
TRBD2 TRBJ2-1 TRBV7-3 ASSSTTTAASGIRF
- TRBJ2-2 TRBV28 ASSRTQRELF
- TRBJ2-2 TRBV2 ASSKDTGELF
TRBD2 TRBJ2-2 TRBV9 ASSVRLAGGGNTGELF
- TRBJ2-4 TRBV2 ASSEGGAKAKNIQY